Given below is one TCR beta chain in context. Its cognate antigen is unknown. PCR primers comprised 60 Vbeta and 13 Jbeta primers. TCRdb's copy holds only in-frame clones and misses some; the assay was immunoSEQ multiplex PCR. The table lists roughly 150,000 clones, roughly 85% of them singletons, with roughly 3.5% in the top ten. This sample is drawn from a study of cytomegalovirus exposure and HLA in healthy donors. Donors sampled were nominally healthy, though unrecorded immune exposures were likely. The V gene lost 1 base and the J gene lost 3 bases, with 10 bases spanning the gap. In germline, CDR1 is LNHNV, CDR2 YYDKDF (reference sequence). The CDR3 has 15 amino acids. Study-level findings and limits: Among TCR sequences, most were rare, though some public TCRs appeared in many donors. Productive rates of about 90% or about 30% were seen for most TCR beta V segments in an earlier analysis. In a later analysis, specific HLA alleles were associated with 15,000 to 20,000 TCR beta sequences at a 0.05 false discovery rate.

The TCR comes from a male donor in good health and CMV-seronegative. Material for sequencing was PBMCs. The rearrangement links TRBV15 to TRBJ1-3, with no clear D. This chain's CDR3 is CATSRAREFGNTIYF. CDR3 DNA: TGTGCCACCAGCAGAGCCCGGGAATTTGGAAACACCATATATTTT. The complete variable domain, with remaining parts taken from reference TRBV15 and TRBJ1-3, reads DAMVIQNPRYQVTQFGKPVTLSCSQTLNHNVMYWYQQKSSQAPKLLFHYYDKDFNNEADTPDNFQSRRPNTSFCFLDIRSPGLGDTAMYLCATSRAREFGNTIYFGEGSWLTVV.